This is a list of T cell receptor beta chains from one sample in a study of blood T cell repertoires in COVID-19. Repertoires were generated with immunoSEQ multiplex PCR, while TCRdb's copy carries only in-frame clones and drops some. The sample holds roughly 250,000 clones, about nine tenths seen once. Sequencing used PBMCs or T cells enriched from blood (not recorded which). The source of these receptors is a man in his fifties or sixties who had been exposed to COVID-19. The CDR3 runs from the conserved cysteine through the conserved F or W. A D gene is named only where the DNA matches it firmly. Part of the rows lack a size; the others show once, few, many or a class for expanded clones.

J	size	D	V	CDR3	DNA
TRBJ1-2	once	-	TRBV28	CASSIANYGYTF	TGTGCCAGCAGTATCGCTAACTATGGCTACACCTTC
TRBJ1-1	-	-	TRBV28	CASSFPWEGKGTEAFF	TGTGCCAGCAGTTTCCCCTGGGAGGGGAAGGGCACTGAAGCTTTCTTT
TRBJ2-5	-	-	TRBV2	CASSLTGPEGETQYF	TGTGCCAGCAGTCTCACAGGCCCTGAAGGGGAGACCCAGTACTTC
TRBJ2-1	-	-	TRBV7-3	CASSPQARLLEVNEQFF	TGTGCCAGCAGCCCTCAAGCCCGCTTGCTAGAAGTAAATGAGCAGTTCTTC
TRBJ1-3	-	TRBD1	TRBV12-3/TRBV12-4	CASRPGQGNTIYF	TGTGCCAGCAGGCCGGGACAGGGAAACACCATATATTTT
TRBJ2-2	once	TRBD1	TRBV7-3	CASSYVPGQGAPLANTGELFF	TGTGCCAGCAGCTATGTCCCGGGACAGGGGGCGCCCCTCGCGAACACCGGGGAGCTGTTTTTT
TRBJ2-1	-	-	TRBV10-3	CAIRQGGGLTYNEQFF	TGTGCCATCAGACAAGGCGGGGGCCTCACCTACAATGAGCAGTTCTTC
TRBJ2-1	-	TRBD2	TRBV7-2	CASSPPFGGGYNEQFF	TGTGCCAGCAGCCCCCCCTTTGGCGGGGGATACAATGAGCAGTTCTTC
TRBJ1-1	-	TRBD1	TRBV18	CASSPSTGGSEAFF	TGTGCCAGCTCACCATCAACAGGGGGGTCTGAAGCTTTCTTT
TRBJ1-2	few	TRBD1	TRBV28	CASRTGANGYTF	TGTGCCAGCCGAACAGGGGCAAATGGCTACACCTTC
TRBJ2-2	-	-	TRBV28	CASRTGTGELFF	TGTGCCAGCAGAACGGGGACCGGGGAGCTGTTTTTT
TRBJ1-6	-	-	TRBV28	CASSLGTGTNSPLHF	TGTGCCAGCAGTTTAGGGACGGGGACAAATTCACCCCTCCACTTT
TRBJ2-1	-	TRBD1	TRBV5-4	CASGRQGRGEQFF	TGTGCCAGCGGCAGACAGGGGCGGGGTGAGCAGTTCTTC
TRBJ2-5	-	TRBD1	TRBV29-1	CSVDWGNRGGETQYF	TGCAGCGTTGATTGGGGAAACAGGGGCGGCGAGACCCAGTACTTC
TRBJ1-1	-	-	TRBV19	CASSGRRGGTEAFF	TGTGCCAGTAGTGGACGACGGGGGGGCACTGAAGCTTTCTTT
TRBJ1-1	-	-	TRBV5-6	CASSFSGGTEAFF	TGTGCCAGCAGCTTCTCCGGAGGCACTGAAGCTTTCTTT
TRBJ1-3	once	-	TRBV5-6	CASSLGQVSGSGNTIYF	TGTGCCAGCAGCTTGGGACAGGTTTCTGGCTCTGGAAACACCATATATTTT
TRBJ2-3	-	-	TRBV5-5	CASSLLSDTQYF	TGTGCCAGCAGCTTGCTATCAGATACGCAGTATTTT
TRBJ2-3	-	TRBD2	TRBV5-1	CASSPPGTSGTDTQYF	TGCGCCAGCAGCCCCCCCGGGACTAGCGGCACAGATACGCAGTATTTT
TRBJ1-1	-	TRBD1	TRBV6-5	CASSRDRVSTEAFF	TGTGCCAGCAGCCGGGACAGGGTAAGCACTGAAGCTTTCTTT
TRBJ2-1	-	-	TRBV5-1	CASSFGRMINEQFF	TGCGCCAGCAGCTTTGGGAGAATGATCAATGAGCAGTTCTTC
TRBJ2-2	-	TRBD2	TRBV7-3	CASSPGAGGAELFF	TGTGCCAGCAGCCCTGGGGCGGGGGGAGCGGAGCTGTTTTTT
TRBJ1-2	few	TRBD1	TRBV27	CASSPSGTGGVYTF	TGTGCCAGCAGTCCTTCCGGGACAGGGGGCGTCTACACCTTC
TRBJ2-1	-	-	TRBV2	CASSLTPNLGGEWKSSYNEQFF	TGTGCCAGCAGTTTGACTCCTAACCTCGGAGGGGAGTGGAAGAGCTCCTACAATGAGCAGTTCTTC
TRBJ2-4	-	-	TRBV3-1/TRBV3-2	CASSLDRLHGIQYF	TGTGCCAGCAGCCTAGACAGACTTCATGGCATTCAGTACTTC